The next 22 T cell receptor beta chains were all read from a single sample in a study of vaccination effects on CD4 cells after COVID-19. Culture proceeded for approximately 10 days, and CD4+ T cells were then isolated. Two-dose vaccination with either BNT162b2 or mRNA-1273 was given to the participants. Their antigens remain unidentified. Assay used: immunoSEQ multiplex PCR; TCRdb lists only in-frame clones, some missing. Of roughly 45,000 clones in the sample, 72% are singletons; the top ten hold 8.5% to 10%. The sample here was CD4+ T cells from PBMCs cultured without peptide, taken after COVID-19 vaccination. The origin of the receptors is a human donor who received a COVID-19 vaccine.

The chain combines TRBV18 with TRBJ1-3; unclear D gene. V was pared by 5 bases and J by 0 bases, with 5 bases between. Germline CDR1 KGHSH, CDR2 LQKENI. The CDR3 extends over 13 amino acids. The CDR3: CASSDGSGNTIYF. CDR3 DNA sequence: TGTGCCAGCTCAGATGGCTCTGGAAACACCATATATTTT.

This clone was recorded once. The rearrangement joins TRBV18 to TRBJ1-3; D is unclear. Trimming shortened V by 1 base and J by 0 bases, and 4 bases separated the two germline ends. CDR3 length: 14 amino acids. CDR1 is KGHSH, CDR2 LQKENI, per germline. Written as DNA, the CDR3 is TGTGCCAGCTCACCACTGATCTCTGGAAACACCATATATTTT. Translated: CASSPLISGNTIYF.

The rearrangement links TRBV11-2 to TRBJ1-2, with 7 bases matching TRBD1. This CDR3 is 15 amino acids long. J was trimmed by 4 bases and V by 7 bases; bases with no gene match: 12. The V gene's germline CDR1 is SGHAT and CDR2 FQNNGV. CDR3 amino acids: CASMGTRGRSYGYTF. The CDR3 nucleotides are TGTGCCAGCATGGGGACGAGGGGGCGTAGCTATGGCTACACCTTC.

This clone occurred once. The genes are TRBV12-3 or TRBV12-4 and TRBJ1-2; D perhaps matches TRBD1 (5 bases). Trimming stripped 7 bases from V and 7 bases from J, with 16 bases between. The CDR3 extends over 13 amino acids. The CDR3 protein is CASTLGVDGGYTF. CDR3 nucleotides: TGTGCCAGCACTCTGGGGGTCGACGGTGGCTACACCTTC.

V gene TRBV5-1 combines with J gene TRBJ2-5, with D unresolved. V was cut by 0 bases and J by 5 bases, with 11 bases left in between. This CDR3 comprises 14 residues. Per the germline V gene, CDR1 is SGHRS and CDR2 is YFSETQ. CDR3 sequence (DNA): TGCGCCAGCAGCTTGGGAGGAACCCGGGAGACCCAGTACTTC. It codes for CASSLGGTRETQYF.

The V call is TRBV19, the J call TRBJ2-7; perhaps TRBD1 as D (5 bases). Per the germline V gene, CDR1 is LNHDA and CDR2 is SQIVND (reference sequence). The CDR3 contains 14 residues. V was clipped by 3 bases and J by 5 bases, with 14 bases between them. The CDR3 DNA follows: TGTGCCAGTAGTATTCAGTCAGGGTCCGACGAGCAGTACTTC. Translated, it gives CASSIQSGSDEQYF.

This CDR3 is CASTRQGGQPQHF. In nucleotides, the CDR3 is TGTGCCAGTACCCGACAGGGCGGTCAGCCCCAGCATTTT. The rearrangement joins TRBV19 to TRBJ1-5; TRBD1 matches 7 bases. Germline V gene lookup returns CDR1 LNHDA and CDR2 SQIVND (reference sequence). Trimming took 7 bases from V and 6 from J; bases not matched to a gene: 6. The CDR3 covers 13 residues.

The chain joins TRBV19 to TRBJ1-1; D perhaps matches TRBD1 (5 bases). CDR1 is LNHDA and CDR2 is SQIVND in the germline V gene (reference sequence). CDR3 length: 16 residues. Trimming took 6 bases from V and 0 from J, leaving 17 bases between them. CDR3 loop: CASRPPSAGVNTEAFF. The DNA for the CDR3 is TGTGCCAGTAGGCCCCCCTCTGCGGGGGTGAACACTGAAGCTTTCTTT.

The rearrangement uses TRBV6-1 and TRBJ2-7; 8 bases agree with TRBD1. CDR3 length equals 16 residues. Germline CDR1 reads MNHNS; CDR2 reads SASEGT. Trimming at V came to 4 bases and at J to 3 bases, leaving 11 bases not matched to a gene. CDR3 bases: TGTGCCAGCAGTGTCACAGGGGGTAATAATCTCTACGAGCAGTACTTC. Residues: CASSVTGGNNLYEQYF.

This chain links TRBV19 with TRBJ1-6; tentative D call: TRBD1 (6 bases). Trimming cost V 7 bases and J 0 bases, with 13 bases left between them. This CDR3 has 16 residues. The germline CDR1 and CDR2 sequences are LNHDA and SQIVND (reference sequence). In DNA, the CDR3 is TGTGCCAGTAACCGACAGGCCTACTCCTATAATTCACCCCTCCACTTT. This gives the protein CASNRQAYSYNSPLHF.

This chain connects TRBV19 to TRBJ1-4; 7 bases are shared with TRBD1. Per germline, CDR1 LNHDA and CDR2 SQIVND (reference sequence). This CDR3 has 14 residues. V gave up 0 bases and J gave up 13 bases; unmatched junction bases: 8. In DNA form, the CDR3 reads TGTGCCAGTAGTATAGACGGGGCGACAGGGCGACTGTTTTTT. Encoded protein: CASSIDGATGRLFF.

The chain has TRBV6-5 and TRBJ2-5; D perhaps matches TRBD1 (6 bases). Trimming left V 0 bases short and J 1 base short, with 9 bases between. This CDR3 spans 15 amino acids. CDR1 MNHEY and CDR2 SVGAGI come from the germline V gene. DNA for the CDR3: TGTGCCAGCAGTTACTCGCTGGGGGCCCAAGAGACCCAGTACTTC. Amino acid sequence: CASSYSLGAQETQYF.

This chain connects TRBV21-1 to TRBJ1-2; the table's TRBD1 call for D was not verified on the DNA. TRBV21-1 is noted as a pseudogene. This CDR3 region has 16 residues. The CDR3 here is CASSKLRRGQVYGYTF. The CDR3 DNA sequence: TGTGCCAGCAGCAAACTGCGCAGGGGGCAGGTCTATGGCTACACCTTC.

CDR3 protein: CASSLGSGSYNEQFF. CDR3 DNA: TGTGCCAGCAGCTTGGGCAGCGGTTCGTACAATGAGCAGTTCTTC. V usage is TRBV5-4 and J usage is TRBJ2-1, with D possibly matching TRBD2 (5 bases). From germline, CDR1 is SGHNT and CDR2 YYREEE (reference sequence). Trimming cost V 0 bases and J 4 bases, with 11 bases left between them. The CDR3 has 15 amino acids.

A few counts support this clone. V and J are TRBV6-5 and TRBJ1-5, with TRBD1 matching over 7 bases. In germline, CDR1 is MNHEY, CDR2 SVGAGI. V dropped 5 bases and J dropped 0; count of bases not matched to a gene: 4. The CDR3 consists of 15 residues. The DNA for the CDR3 is TGTGCCAGCAGTCAGGGGACAGTTAGCAATCAGCCCCAGCATTTT. Translating it yields CASSQGTVSNQPQHF.

J is TRBJ1-4 and V is TRBV5-1, with no clear D. V was shortened by 2 bases and J by 2 bases, with 10 bases between the two germline ends. This CDR3 is built from 15 residues. Germline values: CDR1 SGHRS, CDR2 YFSETQ. The CDR3 sequence is CASSLNPSTNEKLFF. In DNA, the CDR3 is TGCGCCAGCAGCTTAAATCCGAGCACTAATGAAAAACTGTTTTTT.

The table lists this clone with a few counts. CDR3 DNA sequence: TGTGCCAGCAGTGGGACAGGGGGGTATAGCAATCAGCCCCAGCATTTT. Encoded protein: CASSGTGGYSNQPQHF. This rearrangement joins TRBV6-1 to TRBJ1-5, with TRBD1 identical over 10 bases. Germline V gene lookup returns CDR1 MNHNS and CDR2 SASEGT. V trimming: 4 bases; J trimming: 0 bases; junction bases outside the gene matches: 3. CDR3 length: 16 residues.

This chain joins TRBV15 and TRBJ1-2; weak D call: TRBD1 (6 bases). V shed 1 base and J shed 1 base, with 10 bases lying between them. Germline V lookup: CDR1 LNHNV, CDR2 YYDKDF (reference sequence). The CDR3 spans 15 residues. The CDR3 DNA sequence: TGTGCCACCAGCAGAGTGGACAGAAATAACTATGGCTACACCTTC. Amino acid sequence: CATSRVDRNNYGYTF.

This rearrangement joins TRBV3-1 (or the pseudogene TRBV3-2) to TRBJ1-6; 7 bases line up with TRBD1. With 5 bases clipped from V and 4 bases from J, the junction kept 5 bases outside the gene matches. Per germline, CDR1 LGHDT and CDR2 YNNKEL (reference sequence). The CDR3 covers 15 residues. CDR3 DNA: TGTGCCAGCAGCGCACGGACAGGTTATAATTCACCCCTCCACTTT. It codes for CASSARTGYNSPLHF.

CDR3 sequence (DNA): TGCGCCAGCAGCTTGGATCAGGGGGGCTATGGCTACACCTTC. Translation gives CASSLDQGGYGYTF. J is TRBJ1-2 and V is TRBV5-1; 7 bases agree with TRBD1. Germline V gene data show CDR1 as SGHRS and CDR2 as YFSETQ. V trimming: 0 bases; J trimming: 4 bases; junction bases outside the gene matches: 3. This CDR3 has 14 residues. Based on the CDR3 plus reference TRBV5-1 and TRBJ1-2, the full variable domain is KAGVTQTPRYLIKTRGQQVTLSCSPISGHRSVSWYQQTPGQGLQFLFEYFSETQRNKGNFPGRFSGRQFSNSRSEMNVSTLELGDSALYLCASSLDQGGYGYTFGSGTRLTVV.

V and J are TRBV25-1 and TRBJ2-5; tentative D call: TRBD2 (6 bases). Germline V lookup: CDR1 MGHDK, CDR2 SYGVNS. V lost 8 bases to trimming and J lost 2 bases, with 15 bases between them. The CDR3 loop spans 14 amino acids. The CDR3 DNA is TGTGCCAGCCTGGACTGGGGGGTTCAAGAGACCCAGTACTTC. This codes for CASLDWGVQETQYF.

The chain uses TRBV27 and TRBJ1-2; TRBD1 matches at 9 bases. This CDR3 contains 15 residues. Germline-derived CDR1 and CDR2 are MNHEY and SMNVEV (reference sequence). Losses at the gene ends were 3 bases for V and 8 bases for J; bases not matched to a gene: 10. This CDR3 reads CASSFWGQGSAGYTF. CDR3 DNA sequence: TGTGCCAGCAGTTTCTGGGGACAGGGATCGGCCGGCTACACCTTC.